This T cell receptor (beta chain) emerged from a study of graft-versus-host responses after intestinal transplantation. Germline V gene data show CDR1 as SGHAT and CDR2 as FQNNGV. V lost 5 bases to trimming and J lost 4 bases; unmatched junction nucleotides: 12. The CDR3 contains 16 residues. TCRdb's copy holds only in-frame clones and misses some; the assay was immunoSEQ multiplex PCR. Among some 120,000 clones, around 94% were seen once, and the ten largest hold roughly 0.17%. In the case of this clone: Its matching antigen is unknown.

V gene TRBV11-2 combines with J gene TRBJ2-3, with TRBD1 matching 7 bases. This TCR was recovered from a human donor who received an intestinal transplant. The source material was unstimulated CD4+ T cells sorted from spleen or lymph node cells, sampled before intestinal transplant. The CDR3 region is CASSPSVRGLSDTQYF. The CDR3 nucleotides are TGTGCCAGCAGCCCCAGTGTGAGGGGGCTCTCAGATACGCAGTATTTT.